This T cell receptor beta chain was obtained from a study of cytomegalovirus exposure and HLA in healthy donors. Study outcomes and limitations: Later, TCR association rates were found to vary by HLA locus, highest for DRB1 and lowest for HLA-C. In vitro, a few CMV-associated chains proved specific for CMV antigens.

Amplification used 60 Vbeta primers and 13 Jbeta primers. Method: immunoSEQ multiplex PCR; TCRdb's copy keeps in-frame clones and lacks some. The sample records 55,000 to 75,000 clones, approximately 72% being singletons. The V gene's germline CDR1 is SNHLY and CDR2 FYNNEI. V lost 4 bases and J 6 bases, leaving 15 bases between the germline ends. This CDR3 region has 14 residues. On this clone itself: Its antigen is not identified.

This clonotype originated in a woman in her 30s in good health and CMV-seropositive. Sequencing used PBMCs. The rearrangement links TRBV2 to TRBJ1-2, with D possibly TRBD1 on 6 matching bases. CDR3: CASSAIRGANGYTF. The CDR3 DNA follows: TGTGCCAGCAGTGCAATCAGGGGTGCCAATGGCTACACCTTC.